This TCR beta chain was captured by sequencing in a study of molecular identifiers for immune sequencing clone quantification. From the PCR reads, TCRdb called clonotypes with MiXCR, one entry per CDR3 protein. Among about 640,000 distinct CDR3 sequences listed, about 20% were seen once. Sequencing libraries of naive CD8 cells derived from around 20,000 to 1,000,000 sorted cells with 10%, 30% or 50% RNA. This CDR3 is built from 9 residues. Germline values: CDR1 SGHRS, CDR2 YFSETQ. V usage is TRBV5-1 and J usage is TRBJ1-3, with D unresolved. This TCR was recovered from a human donor in good health. Some libraries in this study had Jurkat cell RNA spiked in. Specimen: naive CD8+ T cells from blood, with Jurkat cell RNA spiked in. Regarding subset: FACS-sorted CD8+CD4-CCR7+CD45RA+ naive T cells. Here the CDR3 reads CPTGNTIYF. CDR3 bases: TGCCCTACTGGAAACACCATATATTTT.